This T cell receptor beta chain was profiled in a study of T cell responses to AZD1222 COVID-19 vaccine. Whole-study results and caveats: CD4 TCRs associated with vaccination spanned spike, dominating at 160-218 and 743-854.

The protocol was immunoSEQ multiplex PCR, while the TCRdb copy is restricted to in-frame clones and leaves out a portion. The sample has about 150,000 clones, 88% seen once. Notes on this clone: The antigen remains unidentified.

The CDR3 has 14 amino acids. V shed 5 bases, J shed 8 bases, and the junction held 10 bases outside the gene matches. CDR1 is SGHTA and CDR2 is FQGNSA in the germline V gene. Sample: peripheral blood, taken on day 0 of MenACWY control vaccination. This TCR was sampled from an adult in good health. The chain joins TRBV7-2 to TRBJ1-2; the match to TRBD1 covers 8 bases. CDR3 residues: CASSPGDRGRGYTF. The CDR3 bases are TGTGCCAGCAGCCCTGGAGACAGGGGTCGGGGCTACACCTTC.